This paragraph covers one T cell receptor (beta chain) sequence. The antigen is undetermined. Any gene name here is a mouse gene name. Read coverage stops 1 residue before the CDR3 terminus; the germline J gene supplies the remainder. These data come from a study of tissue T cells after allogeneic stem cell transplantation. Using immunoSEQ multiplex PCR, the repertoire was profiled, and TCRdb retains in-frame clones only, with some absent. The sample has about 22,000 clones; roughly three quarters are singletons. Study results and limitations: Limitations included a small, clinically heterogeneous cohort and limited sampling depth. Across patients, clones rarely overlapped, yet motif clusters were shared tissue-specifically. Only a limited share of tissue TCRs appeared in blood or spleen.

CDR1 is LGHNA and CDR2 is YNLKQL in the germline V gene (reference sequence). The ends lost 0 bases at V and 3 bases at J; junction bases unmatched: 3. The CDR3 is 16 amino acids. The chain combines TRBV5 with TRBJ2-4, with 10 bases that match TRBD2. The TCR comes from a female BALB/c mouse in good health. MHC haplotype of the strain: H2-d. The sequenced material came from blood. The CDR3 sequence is CASSQDWGGGQNTLYF. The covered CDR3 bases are TGTGCCAGCAGCCAAGACTGGGGGGGCGGGCAAAACACCTTGTAC.